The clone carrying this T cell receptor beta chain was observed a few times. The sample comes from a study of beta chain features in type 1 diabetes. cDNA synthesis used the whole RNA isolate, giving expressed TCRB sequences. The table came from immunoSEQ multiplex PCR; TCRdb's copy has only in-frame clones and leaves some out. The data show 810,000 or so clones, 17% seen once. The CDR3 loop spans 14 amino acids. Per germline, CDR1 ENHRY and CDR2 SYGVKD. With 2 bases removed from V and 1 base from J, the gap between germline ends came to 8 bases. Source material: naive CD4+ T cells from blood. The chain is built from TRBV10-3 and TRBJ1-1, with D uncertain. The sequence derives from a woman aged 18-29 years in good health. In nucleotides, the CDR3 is TGTGCCATCAGTGAGACAGAAAGGAACACTGAAGCTTTCTTT. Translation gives CAISETERNTEAFF.